The table lists the clone carrying this T cell receptor beta chain with many counts. Its antigen is not known. This CDR3 has 10 amino acids. Trimming stripped 2 bases from V and 9 bases from J, with 7 bases between. Germline CDR1 is GTSNPN and CDR2 is SVGIG (reference sequence). This sample stems from a study of T cells in Graves' hyperthyroidism and ophthalmopathy. Study outcomes and limitations: Using 13 V-J features, a model discriminated ophthalmopathy from stable hyperthyroidism.

Authors of the study amplified TCR beta CDR3 regions from RNA transcripts. First-round RT-PCR targeting the TCR CDR3 was performed with the HTBI primer set. TCRdb ran MiXCR on the multiplex PCR reads and lists one entry per CDR3 protein. The sample holds some 600,000 distinct CDR3 sequences, roughly 14% seen once. V and J are TRBV30 and TRBJ2-5, with no clear D. The source is a woman aged 25-40 years with Graves' hyperthyroidism that later progressed to Graves' ophthalmopathy. Sequencing input: blood. As DNA, the CDR3 is TGTGCCTGGAGTCGTAGGGCCCAGTACTTC. As protein: CAWSRRAQYF.